This T cell receptor beta chain was captured in a study of shared clonotypes between healthy human individuals. V lost 5 bases to trimming and J lost 6 bases; unmatched junction nucleotides: 3. Germline CDR1 SGHTA, CDR2 FQGTGA. The CDR3 spans 12 residues. The data were produced by immunoSEQ multiplex PCR, yet TCRdb's version contains in-frame clones alone and is incomplete. The table has about 990,000 clones, about 80% seen once. This clone has a handful of counts. Sequences were obtained from memory CD4+ T cells from PBMCs. Regarding subset: CD45RA-negative fraction. This rearrangement joins TRBV7-3 to TRBJ2-7, with TRBD1 matching over 8 bases. The receptor comes from a young man in good health. Some clones in this sample may be carry-over from other donors' samples. CDR3 amino acids: CASSPDRGEQYF. The DNA for the CDR3 is TGTGCCAGCAGCCCCGACAGGGGCGAGCAGTACTTC.